These 21 T cell receptor beta chains were all obtained from the same sample, sequenced in a study of T cells in Graves' hyperthyroidism and ophthalmopathy (dated by TCRdb to between 2018 and 2021). The method was multiplex PCR. The sequencing machine was an Illumina HiSeq 2000. The TCR beta CDR3 regions were amplified from the RNA transcripts. A first-round RT-PCR of the TCR CDR3 used the HTBI primer set with the Qiagen OneStep RT-PCR kit. TCRdb redid the processing of the public reads, applying fastp at Q25 and MiXCR, and retained in-frame beta chains. Every distinct CDR3 protein forms one entry, paired with its most common genes and DNA. Within this sample are around 390,000 distinct CDR3 sequences, with roughly 14% of them counted one time only. In total, the top ten clones hold around a fifth of the sample. The sequencing sample was made of blood. The receptor source for this set is a woman aged 30 to 39 with Graves' ophthalmopathy.

This clonotype was seen a handful of times. Relative to the germline gene, one junction end is altered; a read error may explain this. The rearrangement uses TRBV19 and TRBJ2-3; maybe TRBD1 (6 bases). The CDR3 runs 15 residues. CDR1 is LNHDA, CDR2 SQIVND, per germline (reference sequence). The CDR3 loop reads CASSIGRTATNTQYF. In nucleotides, the CDR3 is TGTGCCAGTAGTATAGGACGGACAGCCACAAATACGCAGTATTTT.

This clonotype was detected ten times or more. The rearrangement uses TRBV24-1 and TRBJ1-1; no clear D gene. Trimming pared 3 bases from V and 6 bases from J, leaving 10 bases between. The germline CDR1 and CDR2 sequences are KGHDR and SFDVKD. The CDR3 is made up of 13 amino acids. The CDR3 DNA reads as TGTGCCACCAGTGATCCGGGGAGGGCTGAAGCTTTCTTT. It is translated as CATSDPGRAEAFF.

The gene calls are TRBV9 and TRBJ1-1, with D perhaps matching TRBD1 (6 bases). The CDR3 spans 13 residues. Germline V lookup: CDR1 SGDLS, CDR2 YYNGEE. With 3 bases removed from V and 5 bases from J, the gap between germline ends came to 11 bases. The CDR3 coding sequence is TGTGCCAGCAGCGGGCTGAGGGGGACTGAAGCTTTCTTT. Residues: CASSGLRGTEAFF.

V is TRBV19 and J is TRBJ2-3; D is unclear. V was trimmed by 6 bases and J by 6 bases, leaving 13 bases between them. The CDR3 extends over 13 amino acids. CDR1 and CDR2 from the germline V gene are LNHDA and SQIVND (reference sequence). The CDR3 DNA follows: TGTGCCAGTAGGCTTGGCGTCTCCGATACGCAGTATTTT. It encodes CASRLGVSDTQYF.

In this sample, this clonotype turned up many times. CDR3 nucleotides: TGTGCCAGCACCGACGGGACAGGGTCCTATGGCTACACCTTC. Encoded protein: CASTDGTGSYGYTF. V gene TRBV11-3 combines with J gene TRBJ1-2; 9 bases match TRBD1. CDR1 and CDR2 (germline): SGHNT, YENEEA. After removal of 7 bases from V and 4 bases from J, the junction contained 7 bases not matched to a gene. The CDR3 covers 14 residues.

Of note for this clonotype: One end of the junction is discordant with germline, which a read error may explain. The CDR3 reads CANSVAGYANTGELFF. Here the CDR3 DNA reads TGTGCCAACAGCGTAGCCGGGTACGCGAACACCGGGGAGCTGTTTTTT. V is TRBV9 and J is TRBJ2-2; D is unresolved. Germline V lookup: CDR1 SGDLS, CDR2 YYNGEE. The CDR3 loop spans 16 amino acids.

V usage is TRBV29-1 and J usage is TRBJ2-5; 13 bases agree with TRBD2. This CDR3 comprises 15 residues. The germline V gene encodes CDR1 SQVTM and CDR2 ANQGSEA. The J segment lost 2 bases and the V segment lost 7 bases, leaving 7 bases of the junction unmatched. CDR3 protein: CSGQTSGGIQETQYF. Here the CDR3 DNA reads TGCAGCGGTCAGACTAGCGGGGGGATTCAAGAGACCCAGTACTTC. Based on the CDR3 plus reference TRBV29-1 and TRBJ2-5, the full variable domain is SAVISQKPSRDICQRGTSLTIQCQVDSQVTMMFWYRQQPGQSLTLIATANQGSEATYESGFVIDKFPISRPNLTFSTLTVSNMSPEDSSIYLCSGQTSGGIQETQYFGPGTRLLVL.

This clonotype came up many times. The chain combines TRBV28 with TRBJ1-2; 7 bases match TRBD1. With V trimmed by 8 bases and J by 3 bases, 15 bases remained unmatched. Germline V gene lookup returns CDR1 MDHEN and CDR2 SYDVKM. The CDR3 has 16 residues. DNA for the CDR3: TGTGCCAGCGCCCCAGCACAACAGGGGCGATACTATGGCTACACCTTC. Encoded protein: CASAPAQQGRYYGYTF.

This clonotype was detected many times. The chain has TRBV30 and TRBJ1-6; maybe TRBD1 (5 bases). Trimming shortened V by 0 bases and J by 9 bases, and 15 bases separated the two germline ends. The CDR3 length is 15 residues. CDR1 and CDR2 from the germline V gene are GTSNPN and SVGIG (reference sequence). The DNA for the CDR3 is TGTGCCTGGAGTGTCCCCGGGACTAGAGGTTCACCCCTCCACTTT. Translation: CAWSVPGTRGSPLHF.

About this clonotype itself: A read error may be the cause here, since a much bigger clone is one base away. The V and J genes are TRBV2 and TRBJ2-1; the match to TRBD2 covers 12 bases. Germline values: CDR1 SNHLY, CDR2 FYNNEI. The CDR3 loop spans 14 amino acids. The CDR3 is CASSASGGANGQFF. CDR3 nucleotide sequence: TGTGCCAGCAGTGCTAGCGGGGGGGCTAATGGGCAGTTCTTC.

The chain carries TRBV29-1 and TRBJ1-3; D is unclear. From germline, CDR1 is SQVTM and CDR2 ANQGSEA. CDR3 length equals 14 residues. V was clipped by 2 bases and J by 2 bases, with 10 bases between them. CDR3 sequence reads: CSVEQRLAGNTIYF. In DNA form, the CDR3 reads TGCAGCGTTGAACAGCGGTTGGCTGGAAACACCATATATTTT.

This clonotype was picked up a small number of times. This chain links TRBV6-4 with TRBJ2-7, with 7 bases that match TRBD2. CDR3 length: 14 residues. V was clipped by 3 bases and J by 2 bases; unmatched bases: 4. Germline values: CDR1 MRHNA, CDR2 SNTAGT. CDR3 loop: CASSDSGLAYEQYF. CDR3 coding DNA: TGTGCCAGCAGTGATTCCGGACTAGCCTACGAGCAGTACTTC.

This clonotype was seen ten or more times. This chain connects TRBV2 to TRBJ2-5; 10 nucleotides agree with TRBD1. In germline, CDR1 is SNHLY, CDR2 FYNNEI. After removal of 6 bases from V and 3 bases from J, the junction contained 7 bases not matched to a gene. The CDR3 is made up of 15 amino acids. CDR3 region: CASSDRGRREETQYF. The CDR3 DNA reads TGTGCCAGCAGCGACAGGGGGCGTCGGGAAGAGACCCAGTACTTC.

This clonotype occurred many times. V gene TRBV6-1 combines with J gene TRBJ1-1; no reliable D call. Trimming took off 6 bases at V and 0 bases at J, with 17 bases between the two ends. Germline V gene lookup returns CDR1 MNHNS and CDR2 SASEGT. The length of the CDR3 is 16 residues. This CDR3 reads CASRKSGNLVNTEAFF. The DNA for the CDR3 is TGTGCCAGCAGGAAAAGTGGTAATCTTGTGAACACTGAAGCTTTCTTT.

In the case of this clonotype: A read error may be the cause here, since a much bigger clone is one base away. The chain has TRBV20-1 and TRBJ2-5; D is possibly TRBD2 (6 bases). V shed 2 bases and J shed 3 bases, with 10 bases lying between them. The CDR3 totals 13 residues. CDR1 and CDR2 from the germline V gene are DFQATT and SNEGSKA (reference sequence). The CDR3 spells CSARSWREETQYF. The CDR3 DNA is TGCAGTGCTAGATCCTGGAGGGAAGAGACCCAGTACTTC.

This sequence joins TRBV20-1 and TRBJ2-5, with D hard to call. CDR1 is DFQATT and CDR2 is SNEGSKA in the germline V gene (reference sequence). CDR3 length: 12 residues. V was shortened by 8 bases and J by 5 bases, with 15 bases between the two germline ends. CDR3 sequence reads: CSSTSPYETQYF. CDR3 nucleotide sequence: TGCAGTTCTACCTCTCCCTACGAGACCCAGTACTTC.

This clonotype was counted ten times or more. CDR3 nucleotides: TGCAGTGCGACCCGACAGGTTGGGAACACTGAAGCTTTCTTT. It encodes CSATRQVGNTEAFF. V is TRBV20-1 and J is TRBJ1-1; the D gene is possibly TRBD1 (6 bases). CDR1 DFQATT and CDR2 SNEGSKA come from the germline V gene (reference sequence). V was trimmed by 6 bases and J by 1 base, leaving 15 bases between them. The CDR3 totals 14 residues.

This clonotype was counted at least ten times. As DNA, the CDR3 is TGTGCCAGCAGCTTTCGGGGCAATCCCTACGAGCAGTACTTC. Translation gives CASSFRGNPYEQYF. The V call is TRBV5-5, the J call TRBJ2-7; D might be TRBD1 or TRBD2, each matching 5 bases. CDR3 length equals 14 residues. Germline lookup yields CDR1 SGHKS and CDR2 YYEKEE (reference sequence). V lost 2 bases to trimming and J lost 2 bases, with 11 bases between them.

This clonotype was counted many times. The chain is built from TRBV20-1 and TRBJ1-2; a possible D gene is TRBD1 (6 bases). Trimming stripped 6 bases from V and 6 bases from J, with 20 bases between. This CDR3 is 14 amino acids long. The germline V gene encodes CDR1 DFQATT and CDR2 SNEGSKA (reference sequence). CDR3 residues: CSARGGGVTDGYTF. Written as DNA, the CDR3 is TGCAGTGCCCGGGGAGGGGGGGTGACGGATGGCTACACCTTC.

This clonotype showed up just a few times. The rearrangement joins TRBV19 to TRBJ2-5, with D perhaps TRBD2 (5 bases). CDR1 and CDR2 from the germline V gene are LNHDA and SQIVND (reference sequence). This CDR3 spans 13 amino acids. The V and J ends lost 5 bases and 3 bases respectively, with 10 bases between them. CDR3 sequence reads: CASSPPEEETQYF. The CDR3 bases are TGTGCCAGTAGTCCCCCGGAGGAAGAGACCCAGTACTTC.

This chain connects TRBV20-1 to TRBJ1-5, with 10 bases identical to TRBD1. Trimming at V came to 6 bases and at J to 0 bases, leaving 17 bases not matched to a gene. The CDR3 runs 19 residues. Germline assignment: CDR1 DFQATT and CDR2 SNEGSKA (reference sequence). CDR3 DNA sequence: TGCAGTGCCGAAAACGGCCCCGGGACAGGGGCTTATAGCAATCAGCCCCAGCATTTT. Its translation: CSAENGPGTGAYSNQPQHF.